This T cell receptor (beta chain) was sequenced in a study of Ad26.COV2.S vaccination and SARS-CoV-2 variants. Treatment noted: some 20 received Ad26.COV2.S at low or high dose, single or two shots; roughly five received placebo; per-sample allocation not given. Collection of samples fell on day 63 after the first vaccine or placebo injection. Clones were read by immunoSEQ multiplex PCR, and TCRdb kept only the in-frame ones, dropping some. The sample lists around 450,000 clones; roughly 89% were seen once. Deletions cut 5 bases from V and 1 base from J, with 12 bases between. Germline V gives CDR1 SNHLY, CDR2 FYNNEI. The CDR3 is 16 residues long.

V and J are TRBV2 and TRBJ1-6, with D unresolved. The material was peripheral blood, obtained in a trial of Ad26.COV2.S vaccine versus placebo. The sequence derives from a person aged 18-65 years who received the Ad26.COV2.S COVID-19 vaccine or a placebo. CDR3 amino acids: CASSFIGGSYNSPLHF. The DNA for the CDR3 is TGTGCCAGCAGTTTCATCGGAGGATCCTATAATTCACCCCTCCACTTT.